The clone carrying this T cell receptor (beta chain) was seen more than once but under ten times. What it recognizes is unknown. The entry originates in a study of cytomegalovirus exposure and HLA in healthy donors. Study observations and caveats: Researchers reported from a later analysis that most CMV-associated TCR beta chains appeared HLA-restricted. The sole available immune exposure information was CMV serostatus. Most TCR beta V segments were productive about 87% or about 30% of the time in an earlier analysis.

In the PCR, 60 Vbeta and 13 Jbeta primers were used. Method: immunoSEQ multiplex PCR; TCRdb's copy keeps in-frame clones and lacks some. The sample lists about 130,000 clones, about four fifths occurring once. Trimming stripped 6 bases from V and 8 bases from J, with 11 bases between. The V gene's germline CDR1 is LNHDA and CDR2 SQIVND (reference sequence). CDR3 length: 13 residues. This receptor was identified in a male donor in good health and CMV-seronegative. Sequenced input: PBMCs. The chain is built from TRBV19 and TRBJ1-6, with no clear D. In nucleotides, the CDR3 is TGTGCCAGTAGCGCGTTGCCCGATTCACCCCTCCACTTT. Translation: CASSALPDSPLHF.